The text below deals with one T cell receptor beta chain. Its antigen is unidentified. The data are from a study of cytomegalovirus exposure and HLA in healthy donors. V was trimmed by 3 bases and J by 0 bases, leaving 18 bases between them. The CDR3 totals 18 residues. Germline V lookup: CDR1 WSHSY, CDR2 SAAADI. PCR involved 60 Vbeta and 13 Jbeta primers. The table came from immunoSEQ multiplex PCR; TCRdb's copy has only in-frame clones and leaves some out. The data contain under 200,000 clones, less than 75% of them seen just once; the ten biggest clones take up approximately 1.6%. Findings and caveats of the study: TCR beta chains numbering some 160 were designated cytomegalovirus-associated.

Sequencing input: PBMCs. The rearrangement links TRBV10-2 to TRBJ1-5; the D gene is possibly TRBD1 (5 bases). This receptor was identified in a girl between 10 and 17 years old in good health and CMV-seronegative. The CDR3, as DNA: TGCGCCAGCAGTGATAGGGGAGGGGCCAGCAATAGCAATCAGCCCCAGCATTTT. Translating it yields CASSDRGGASNSNQPQHF.